A selection of T cell receptor beta chains follows, all from one sample in a study of T cells in Graves' hyperthyroidism and ophthalmopathy. TCRdb itself ran the multiplex PCR reads through MiXCR, one entry per CDR3 protein. This sample yields over 700,000 distinct CDR3 sequences, of which roughly 32% are seen a single time; around a third belongs to the top ten. The sequenced material came from blood. These receptors were collected from a woman in her thirties or forties with Graves' hyperthyroidism. Each CDR3 is given with its conserved first and last residue. D genes are given only for firm matches. Not all rows give a size; the values are once, few, many and, for expanded clones, a class.

TRBD1 TRBJ1-2 TRBV19 - TGTGCCAGTTCACCGCCCGGGACAGGGATTTCTTATGGCTACACCTTC CASSPPGTGISYGYTF
TRBD2 TRBJ2-5 TRBV20-1 - TGCAGTGAAGGAGCGGGGAAAGAGACCCAGTACTTC CSEGAGKETQYF
- TRBJ2-5 TRBV20-1 many TGCAGTGTCGTGATGGAGGGCTGGGAGACCCAGTACTTC CSVVMEGWETQYF
- TRBJ2-7 TRBV7-2 - TGTGCCAGCAGCTACACCCGGGATATAAGCTCGAGCTCCTACGAGCAGTACTTC CASSYTRDISSSSYEQYF
- TRBJ2-5 TRBV10-3 many TGTGCCATCAGTGAGGGACCTGGGGGAGAGACCCAGTACTTC CAISEGPGGETQYF
- TRBJ1-4 TRBV4-3 - TGCGCCAGCAGCCTTATCGGCAAGACTGAAAAACTGTTTTTT CASSLIGKTEKLFF
TRBD1 TRBJ1-1 TRBV10-2 many TGCGCCAGCAGTCCGGGACAGGGGAGGAACACTGAAGCTTTCTTT CASSPGQGRNTEAFF
TRBD1 TRBJ1-4 TRBV4-1 - TGCGCCAGCAGCCAACGACAGGGGAGGTATGAAAAACTGTTTTTT CASSQRQGRYEKLFF
TRBD1 TRBJ1-4 TRBV7-2 many TGCGCCAGCAGCTCCGGGACAGGGGGTGAAAAACTGTTTTTT CASSSGTGGEKLFF
- TRBJ1-1 TRBV3-1 - TGTGCCAGCAGCAGTAATAACAGGGCCGATGAAGCTTTCTTT CASSSNNRADEAFF
- TRBJ2-7 TRBV10-3 - TGTGCCATCAGTGAGTCGCAACTAGTAGAAAGAGCGGAGCAGTACTTC CAISESQLVERAEQYF
- TRBJ2-7 TRBV6-6 many TGTGCCAGCAGTCTAGGGGGGGGATCCAACGAGCAGTACTTC CASSLGGGSNEQYF
TRBD2 TRBJ2-1 TRBV7-2 - TGTGCCAGCAGCTTTAGCACTAGCGGGTCCAATGAGCAGTTCTTC CASSFSTSGSNEQFF
- TRBJ1-5 TRBV19 many TGTGCCAGTAGTCGAGGTAATAGCAATCAGCCCCAGCATTTT CASSRGNSNQPQHF
- TRBJ2-2 TRBV29-1 many TGCAGCGCCGTTCGGGGGCGAGGTCCCGGGGAGCTGTTTTTT CSAVRGRGPGELFF
- TRBJ1-5 TRBV28 many TGTGCCAGCAGGTCAGGGGTACATCAGCCCCAGCATTTT CASRSGVHQPQHF
TRBD1 TRBJ1-4 TRBV12-3/TRBV12-4 - TGTGCCAGCTCACCCCCGACAGGGGCAGGTGAAAAACTGTTTTTT CASSPPTGAGEKLFF
TRBD1 TRBJ1-1 TRBV7-9 many TGTGCCAGCACACGACAGGGGCATTTAGCTTTCTTT CASTRQGHLAFF
TRBD1 TRBJ1-5 TRBV10-3 many TGTGCCATCAGTGAAGGACAGGGGCCGCCCCAGCATTTT CAISEGQGPPQHF
- TRBJ2-7 TRBV19 few TGTGCCGTCGGGTGGGGGGGCCGCGAGCAGTACTTC CAVGWGGREQYF
- TRBJ2-5 TRBV7-2 many TGTGCCAGCAGCCCGGCCGTGGACACCCAGTACTTC CASSPAVDTQYF
- TRBJ1-1 TRBV7-2 few TGTGCCAGCAGCCAGTCCCCGACAATCGCACGGACAGTTGTTTTCTTT CASSQSPTIARTVVFF
TRBD1 TRBJ2-7 TRBV7-9 - TGTGCCAGCAGTCCATGGACAGGTTACGAGCAGTACTTC CASSPWTGYEQYF
- TRBJ1-2 TRBV29-1 many TGCAGCGTTGACGACGGGGGCTATGGCTACACCTTC CSVDDGGYGYTF
- TRBJ1-2 TRBV29-1 - TGCAGCGTTGTGGGGCAGGGCTATGGCTACACCTTC CSVVGQGYGYTF
- TRBJ1-6 TRBV28 many TGTGCCAGCAGTACAAGGGCCGTGACGGTGTCCCTCCACTTT CASSTRAVTVSLHF
- TRBJ1-2 TRBV12-3/TRBV12-4 - TGTGCCAGCAGTCTCACAAATCCCGGATCCGCCGGCGGCTACACCTTC CASSLTNPGSAGGYTF
- TRBJ1-2 TRBV6-5 - TGTGCCGGCAGCTGGACAGCCGGGTGGTATGGCTACACCTTC CAGSWTAGWYGYTF
- TRBJ1-1 TRBV29-1 many TGCAGCGTCCGAATATTGAACACTGAAGCTTTCTTT CSVRILNTEAFF
TRBD1 TRBJ1-1 TRBV5-1 - TGCGCCAGCAGCTCGACAGGGGGTGGGGCTGAAGCTTTCTTT CASSSTGGGAEAFF
- TRBJ2-5 TRBV29-1 many TGCAGCGTTGCGAACTGGGAGGAGACCCAGTACTTC CSVANWEETQYF
- TRBJ1-5 TRBV12-3/TRBV12-4 - TGTGCCAGCAGTTTTGGGGGACATAGCAATCAGCCCCAGCATTTT CASSFGGHSNQPQHF
TRBD1 TRBJ1-5 TRBV7-2 many TGTGCCAGCAGCTTACCCGGGACAGGCGGCAATCAGCCCCAGCATTTT CASSLPGTGGNQPQHF
TRBD2 TRBJ2-7 TRBV11-2 many TGTGCCAGCAGCTTACTCGGCGGGGGGGACTACGAGCAGTACTTC CASSLLGGGDYEQYF
- TRBJ1-5 TRBV6-5 few TGTGCCAGCAGTCCCCCTAGGAGGGGCAATCAGCCCCAGCATTTT CASSPPRRGNQPQHF
- TRBJ2-5 TRBV15 many TGTGCCACCAGCATCTCTGACGGGGCAAGGGAGACCCAGTACTTC CATSISDGARETQYF
- TRBJ2-7 TRBV7-2 - TGTGCCAGCAGCTTAGTCGAGCTCTCTCCCTACGAGCAGTACTTC CASSLVELSPYEQYF
TRBD1 TRBJ2-3 TRBV2 - TGTGCCAGCAGCTCAGGGGGCGACACAGATACGCAGTATTTT CASSSGGDTDTQYF
- TRBJ2-2 TRBV11-2 - TGTGCCAGCAGTTACGGCGGAACAGGAGTCACCGGGGAGCTGTTTTTT CASSYGGTGVTGELFF
- TRBJ2-5 TRBV7-2 few TGTGCCAGCAGCTTAGAGAGCAGAAAAGAGACCCAGTACTTC CASSLESRKETQYF
TRBD2 TRBJ2-7 TRBV20-1 - TGCAGTGCTATGGGGCTAGCGGCTGGCGAGCAGTACTTC CSAMGLAAGEQYF
- TRBJ1-4 TRBV11-2 - TGTGCCAGCAGCCCGCAACAATCCGGGACCCCCGGACTGTTTTTT CASSPQQSGTPGLFF
TRBD1 TRBJ2-1 TRBV7-9 - TGTGCCAGCAGCCCCCCCGGGACAGTCTTCTACAATGAGCAGTTCTTC CASSPPGTVFYNEQFF
- TRBJ2-7 TRBV30 - TGTGCCTGGAGTGCAACAGGGATCTACGAGCAGTACTTC CAWSATGIYEQYF
- TRBJ1-6 TRBV7-2 - TGCGCCAGCAGCCAAGAGAATTGGGTGGCCAATAATTCACCCCTCCACTTT CASSQENWVANNSPLHF
TRBD1 TRBJ1-5 TRBV12-3/TRBV12-4 - TGTGCCAGCAGTTTTCAGTGGTATGGGACAGACAATCAGCCCCAGCATTTT CASSFQWYGTDNQPQHF
- TRBJ1-1 TRBV25-1 - TGTGCCAGCGTTGCGAAGAACACTGAAGCTTTCTTT CASVAKNTEAFF
- TRBJ2-7 TRBV7-9 - TGTGCCAGCTCACCACGAGAGCTCTACGAGCAGTACTTC CASSPRELYEQYF
- TRBJ1-1 TRBV7-9 many TGTGCCAGCAGCTCAGACACGAACACTGAAGCTTTCTTT CASSSDTNTEAFF
- TRBJ1-4 TRBV7-2 - TGCGCCAGCAGCCAACGACTGGAGCATAATGAAAAACTGTTTTTT CASSQRLEHNEKLFF
- TRBJ2-5 TRBV25-1 - TGTGCCAGCGTTGCGTCGGGAGCCCAGTACTTC CASVASGAQYF